These 25 T cell receptor beta chains originate from one sample sequenced in a study of cytomegalovirus exposure and HLA in healthy donors. The study ran its PCR with 60 Vbeta and 13 Jbeta primers. Repertoires were generated with immunoSEQ multiplex PCR, while TCRdb's copy carries only in-frame clones and drops some. Its listing shows over 100,000 clones. The material sequenced was PBMCs. The origin of the receptors is a man aged 30 to 45 in good health and CMV-seronegative.

This chain uses TRBV19 with TRBJ2-5, with D possibly being TRBD2 (6 bases). V lost 4 bases, J lost 5 bases, and 26 bases lay in between. CDR1 and CDR2 (germline): LNHDA, SQIVND (reference sequence). This CDR3 region has 18 residues. The CDR3 protein is CASSKSRDGLSAGETQYF. The CDR3 DNA reads as TGTGCCAGTAGTAAATCCCGGGACGGACTTTCTGCGGGGGAGACCCAGTACTTC.

The rearrangement joins TRBV2 to TRBJ2-3; 9 bases are a match to TRBD2. Losses at the gene ends were 0 bases for V and 8 bases for J; bases not matched to a gene: 6. CDR1 is SNHLY, CDR2 FYNNEI, per germline. This CDR3 is 15 amino acids long. The chain's CDR3 is CASSEARGGPGTQYF. In DNA form, the CDR3 reads TGTGCCAGCAGTGAAGCGCGGGGGGGCCCCGGTACGCAGTATTTT.

The CDR3 region has the DNA TGTGCCAGAACCCCGGCCGGGGACAGGGGGAACACTGAAGCTTTCTTT. It specifies CARTPAGDRGNTEAFF. The chain has TRBV21-1 and TRBJ1-1; the table's D gene call, TRBD1, was not cross checked with the DNA. TRBV21-1 is assigned pseudogene status. This CDR3 region has 16 residues.

V gene TRBV30 combines with J gene TRBJ2-5, with 8 positions matching TRBD2. The end of the DNA fits TRBJ2-7 better, so the J call may be wrong. Germline-derived CDR1 and CDR2 are GTSNPN and SVGIG (reference sequence). CDR3 size: 15 residues. The CDR3 DNA is TGTGCCTGGAGTGTAGGGACTAGGGCCTCCTACGAGCAGTACTTC. This codes for CAWSVGTRASYEQYF.

This chain uses TRBV5-3 with TRBJ2-7; the match to TRBD1 covers 8 bases. TRBV5-3 is marked as an open reading frame, function uncertain. The CDR3 totals 15 residues. With 3 bases clipped from V and 0 bases from J, the junction kept 5 bases outside the gene matches. The CDR3 bases are TGTGCCAGAAGCTACAGGGGGTTCCCCTCCTACGAGCAGTACTTC. Protein product: CARSYRGFPSYEQYF.

The chain employs TRBV5-1 and TRBJ2-7; 9 bases fit TRBD2. V shed 2 bases, J shed 4 bases, and the junction held 13 bases outside the gene matches. Germline V gene data show CDR1 as SGHRS and CDR2 as YFSETQ. CDR3 size: 17 residues. This chain's CDR3 is CASSFNLAGTTVYEQYF. CDR3 nucleotides: TGCGCCAGCAGCTTTAACCTAGCGGGGACAACCGTTTACGAGCAGTACTTC.

The chain is built from TRBV7-2 and TRBJ2-5; D is uncertain. Germline assignment: CDR1 SGHTA and CDR2 FQGNSA. The CDR3 contains 14 residues. Between the trimmed V and J ends, which lost 0 bases and 2 bases, there was a span of 7 bases. DNA for the CDR3: TGTGCCAGCAGCTTAGCGCTAGGTCAAGAGACCCAGTACTTC. This encodes CASSLALGQETQYF.

The chain recombines TRBV10-3 with TRBJ2-7; 7 bases fit TRBD1. Germline V gene sequence: CDR1 ENHRY, CDR2 SYGVKD. CDR3 size: 15 residues. V trimming: 1 base; J trimming: 3 bases; junction bases outside the gene matches: 6. The CDR3 loop is CAISEFRDRYYEQYF. For the CDR3, the DNA is TGTGCCATCAGTGAGTTTCGGGACAGATACTACGAGCAGTACTTC.

The DNA of the CDR3 is TGTGCCAGCAGGCCACAACAGGGGCTGGTAAACACTGAAGCTTTCTTT. Amino acids: CASRPQQGLVNTEAFF. The chain carries TRBV5-4 and TRBJ1-1; 7 bases match TRBD1. The CDR3 runs 16 residues. The V and J ends lost 5 bases and 2 bases, in that order; junction bases with no gene match: 12. In germline, CDR1 is SGHNT, CDR2 YYREEE (reference sequence).

V and J are TRBV30 and TRBJ1-5; a possible D gene is TRBD1 (5 bases). Trimming removed 3 bases at V and 4 bases at J, with 7 bases between. This CDR3 contains 12 residues. In germline, CDR1 is GTSNPN, CDR2 SVGIG (reference sequence). For the CDR3, the DNA is TGTGCCTGGAGCGCAGGGAATCAGCCCCAGCATTTT. Its protein product is CAWSAGNQPQHF.

V is TRBV5-1 and J is TRBJ2-7; D gene uncertain. With 0 bases removed from V and 6 bases from J, the gap between germline ends came to 10 bases. CDR3 length: 13 amino acids. The germline CDR1 and CDR2 sequences are SGHRS and YFSETQ. The CDR3 sequence is CASSLAGGSEQYF. CDR3 nucleotide sequence: TGCGCCAGCAGCTTGGCCGGCGGTAGCGAGCAGTACTTC.

The chain uses TRBV7-6 and TRBJ1-4, with 7 bases matching TRBD1. Germline loops: CDR1 SGHVS, CDR2 FNYEAQ. This CDR3 comprises 16 residues. J was trimmed by 0 bases and V by 3 bases; bases with no gene match: 4. CDR3: CASSFNQGATNEKLFF. CDR3 DNA: TGTGCCAGCAGCTTTAATCAGGGGGCAACTAATGAAAAACTGTTTTTT.

The chain carries TRBV28 and TRBJ2-1, with TRBD1 as a possible D gene (5 bases). This CDR3 is built from 14 residues. V lost 4 bases and J lost 4, with 11 bases in between. Germline V CDR1 and CDR2: MDHEN, SYDVKM. CDR3 nucleotide sequence: TGTGCCAGCAGTTCAGGGCGATCTTACAATGAGCAGTTCTTC. Its protein product is CASSSGRSYNEQFF.

The chain carries TRBV11-2 and TRBJ2-3; perhaps TRBD1 as D (6 bases). Per the germline V gene, CDR1 is SGHAT and CDR2 is FQNNGV. The CDR3 has 17 amino acids. Between the trimmed V and J ends, which lost 5 bases and 4 bases, there was a span of 22 bases. CDR3 loop: CASSLYRDTEIPDTQYF. DNA for the CDR3: TGTGCCAGCAGCCTTTACCGGGACACGGAGATTCCAGATACGCAGTATTTT.

The chain couples TRBV4-1 to TRBJ2-7; a weak D match, TRBD1 (6 bases). V lost 2 bases, J lost 1 base, and 12 bases lay in between. This CDR3 spans 15 amino acids. Germline V CDR1 and CDR2: MGHRA, YSYEKL. CDR3 in amino acids: CASSQPTGQSYEQYF. Here the CDR3 DNA reads TGCGCCAGCAGCCAACCGACAGGACAGTCCTACGAGCAGTACTTC.

The chain joins TRBV7-2 to TRBJ2-3; 7 bases are a match to TRBD2. The CDR3 contains 14 residues. V gave up 5 bases and J gave up 4 bases; unmatched junction bases: 6. The germline V gene encodes CDR1 SGHTA and CDR2 FQGNSA. The CDR3 DNA follows: TGTGCCAGCAGCCCCAGACTAGCCTCAGATACGCAGTATTTT. Translation: CASSPRLASDTQYF.

The chain is built from TRBV2 and TRBJ1-4, with TRBD1 matching 7 bases. The length of the CDR3 is 13 residues. Germline V gene lookup returns CDR1 SNHLY and CDR2 FYNNEI. V shed 9 bases and J 0 bases; nucleotides not matched to a gene: 1. Here the CDR3 reads CARGQSTNEKLFF. CDR3 sequence (DNA): TGTGCCAGGGGACAGTCAACTAATGAAAAACTGTTTTTT.

The CDR3 sequence is CASSGDSSYEQYF. Written as DNA, the CDR3 is TGTGCCAGCAGCGGCGACAGCTCCTACGAGCAGTACTTC. V is TRBV7-9 and J is TRBJ2-5, with D possibly matching TRBD1 (5 bases). The J call may be wrong; the DNA end is better matched by TRBJ2-7. The germline V gene encodes CDR1 SEHNR and CDR2 FQNEAQ (reference sequence). The CDR3 runs 13 residues.

The CDR3 here is CASSPGQGLRATNEKLFF. In DNA form, the CDR3 reads TGTGCCAGCAGCCCGGGACAGGGGCTACGGGCAACTAATGAAAAACTGTTTTTT. The V and J genes are TRBV7-9 and TRBJ1-4, with TRBD1 matching 10 bases. V shed 5 bases, J shed 0 bases, and the junction held 9 bases outside the gene matches. The CDR3 has 18 amino acids. Germline CDR1 is SEHNR and CDR2 is FQNEAQ (reference sequence).

V is TRBV7-6 and J is TRBJ1-6; perhaps TRBD1 as D (6 bases). The CDR3 loop spans 16 amino acids. Germline loops: CDR1 SGHVS, CDR2 FNYEAQ. The V gene lost 1 base and the J gene lost 8 bases, with 15 bases spanning the gap. The CDR3: CASSLEPRGEYSPLHF. The CDR3 DNA reads as TGTGCCAGCAGCTTAGAGCCCAGGGGTGAATATTCACCCCTCCACTTT.

The chain employs TRBV28 and TRBJ1-1, with D maybe TRBD1 (5 bases). Looked up from germline, CDR1 is MDHEN and CDR2 is SYDVKM. Trimming cost V 7 bases and J 3 bases, with 21 bases left between them. The CDR3 runs 16 residues. The chain's CDR3 is CASTTGDAQIDTEAFF. The CDR3 DNA reads as TGTGCCAGCACAACAGGCGACGCCCAAATTGACACTGAAGCTTTCTTT.

The V and J genes are TRBV5-1 and TRBJ1-1; D remains unclear. Between the trimmed V and J ends, which lost 3 bases and 3 bases, there was a span of 18 bases. The germline gives CDR1 SGHRS, CDR2 YFSETQ. The CDR3 length is 16 residues. This CDR3 reads CASSYNRNLRDTEAFF. CDR3 sequence (DNA): TGCGCCAGCAGCTATAATAGAAATCTCCGGGACACTGAAGCTTTCTTT.

This chain links TRBV2 with TRBJ1-5; D remains ambiguous. V lost 8 bases and J lost 3, with 20 bases in between. CDR1 and CDR2 (germline): SNHLY, FYNNEI. The CDR3 covers 16 residues. This chain's CDR3 is CASCGEADRPNQPQHF. CDR3 nucleotide sequence: TGTGCCAGCTGCGGGGAGGCAGACCGACCCAATCAGCCCCAGCATTTT.

This chain joins TRBV4-3 and TRBJ2-1, with 11 bases aligning to TRBD2. The CDR3 is made up of 15 amino acids. V shed 2 bases, J shed 5 bases, and the junction held 2 bases outside the gene matches. Germline-derived CDR1 and CDR2 are LGHNA and YSLEER. In nucleotides, the CDR3 is TGCGCCAGCAGCCAAAGGGGACTAGCGGACAATGAGCAGTTCTTC. It translates to CASSQRGLADNEQFF.

The chain is built from TRBV7-8 and TRBJ2-3; D possibly corresponds to TRBD2 (7 bases). The ends were cut back, 1 base at V and 4 bases at J, with 12 bases in the middle. In germline, CDR1 is SGHVS, CDR2 FQNEAQ. CDR3 length: 15 amino acids. Here the CDR3 reads CASSLGGGYPDTQYF. CDR3 DNA sequence: TGTGCCAGCAGCTTAGGCGGGGGCTACCCAGATACGCAGTATTTT.